This entry lists 14 T cell receptor beta chains sequenced from one sample in a study of naive and memory T cell subsets. Study outcomes and limitations: A few larger clonotypes appeared in naive repertoires, especially CD8, possibly memory cells re-expressing CD45RA.

Both TRBC1 and TRBC2 were covered by a beta constant-region primer of two equimolar oligonucleotides. Four rounds of PCR amplified the ligated cDNA using nested alpha and beta constant-region primers plus SP2. In TCRdb, the UMI-ligation and nested PCR reads were re-called with MiXCR into one record per CDR3 protein. The sample includes fewer than 150,000 distinct CDR3 sequences, about 20% of them seen just once. For these TCRs, the target antigens are not known. The sample was naive CD8+ T cells from blood. The receptors derive from a human donor in good health.

Only a few counts were recorded for this clonotype. The gene calls are TRBV30 and TRBJ2-7; 7 nucleotides match TRBD1. The ends lost 8 bases at V and 3 bases at J; junction bases unmatched: 7. The CDR3 runs 12 residues. Germline CDR1 and CDR2: GTSNPN and SVGIG (reference sequence). The CDR3 DNA follows: TGTGCCGGTGACAGGGCGAACTACGAGCAGTACTTC. Protein sequence: CAGDRANYEQYF.

This clonotype was seen only a few times. The chain recombines TRBV12-3 or TRBV12-4 with TRBJ2-7; 9 nucleotides match TRBD1. V was clipped by 3 bases and J by 4 bases; unmatched bases: 7. There are 15 residues in the CDR3. The CDR3 nucleotides read TGTGCCAGCAGTTTTGTGGGACAGGGAATTTACGAGCAGTACTTC. As protein: CASSFVGQGIYEQYF.

The rearrangement links TRBV28 to TRBJ2-3; possibly TRBD1 or TRBD2 for D (6 bases each). The CDR3 spans 16 residues. Germline CDR1 MDHEN, CDR2 SYDVKM. Trimming took 3 bases from V and 0 from J, leaving 13 bases between them. DNA for the CDR3: TGTGCCAGCAGTTTGTGGGAGGACAGCAGCACAGATACGCAGTATTTT. Protein product: CASSLWEDSSTDTQYF.

The V call is TRBV20-1, the J call TRBJ2-7; TRBD2 agrees at 14 bases. Germline V CDR1 and CDR2: DFQATT, SNEGSKA (reference sequence). The CDR3 totals 16 residues. V was pared by 3 bases and J by 5 bases, with 9 bases of the junction left unmatched. CDR3 amino acids: CSASDIPGLAGDEQYF. DNA for the CDR3: TGCAGTGCTAGCGACATACCGGGACTAGCGGGAGACGAGCAGTACTTC.

J is TRBJ2-3 and V is TRBV6-5, with TRBD2 matching 9 bases. CDR3 length: 16 residues. Trimming removed 4 bases from V and 3 bases from J; junction bases left unmatched: 8. Germline V lookup: CDR1 MNHEY, CDR2 SVGAGI. The CDR3 coding sequence is TGTGCCAGCAGTTTAAGTGGAGCGGGAGGTACAGATACGCAGTATTTT. Translating it yields CASSLSGAGGTDTQYF.

The chain is built from TRBV27 and TRBJ2-1; no firm D call. Germline-derived CDR1 and CDR2 are MNHEY and SMNVEV (reference sequence). The CDR3 runs 13 residues. V was cut by 3 bases and J by 10 bases, with 13 bases left in between. This chain's CDR3 is CASSFYPQREQFF. CDR3 sequence (DNA): TGTGCCAGCAGTTTTTATCCGCAGAGGGAGCAGTTCTTC.

This clonotype appeared many times. V usage is TRBV5-1 and J usage is TRBJ1-1; 7 nucleotides line up with TRBD1. The CDR3 extends over 14 amino acids. With V trimmed by 0 bases and J by 5 bases, 4 bases remained unmatched. Germline lookup yields CDR1 SGHRS and CDR2 YFSETQ. The CDR3 nucleotides read TGCGCCAGCAGCTTGGGACAGGGAAGGACTGAAGCTTTCTTT. It yields the protein CASSLGQGRTEAFF.

This chain links TRBV7-9 with TRBJ2-1; 7 bases line up with TRBD2. Germline loops: CDR1 SEHNR, CDR2 FQNEAQ (reference sequence). With V trimmed by 3 bases and J by 5 bases, 10 bases remained unmatched. The CDR3 spans 16 residues. The CDR3 reads CASSFNPGRPDNEQFF. CDR3 DNA: TGTGCCAGCAGCTTTAATCCCGGGAGGCCCGACAATGAGCAGTTCTTC.

V and J are TRBV28 and TRBJ2-1, with 13 bases fitting TRBD2. The CDR3 spans 21 residues. V dropped 2 bases and J dropped 0; count of bases not matched to a gene: 13. In germline, CDR1 is MDHEN, CDR2 SYDVKM. The DNA for the CDR3 is TGTGCCAGCAGTTTAGTTTCATGGACTAGCGGGAGAGAGCCCTCCTACAATGAGCAGTTCTTC. The encoded protein is CASSLVSWTSGREPSYNEQFF.

This clonotype was observed a few times. The CDR3 region has the DNA TGTGCCAGCAGTTTATCTCCCAGCGGGAGGGCCAATGAGCAGTTCTTC. Protein product: CASSLSPSGRANEQFF. V usage is TRBV27 and J usage is TRBJ2-1, with 10 nucleotides matching TRBD2. V shed 0 bases, J shed 6 bases, and the junction held 5 bases outside the gene matches. This CDR3 has 16 residues. Germline loops: CDR1 MNHEY, CDR2 SMNVEV (reference sequence).

The gene calls are TRBV12-3 or TRBV12-4 and TRBJ1-1, with D tentatively TRBD1 (5 bases). The ends were cut back, 2 bases at V and 1 base at J, with 11 bases in the middle. This CDR3 contains 15 residues. The CDR3 DNA reads as TGTGCCAGCAGTTTACTCGGGGCTGCGAACACTGAAGCTTTCTTT. Translated, it gives CASSLLGAANTEAFF.

The chain links TRBV7-8 to TRBJ2-3, with 7 nucleotides matching TRBD2. With V trimmed by 1 base and J by 0 bases, 10 bases remained unmatched. The CDR3 consists of 18 residues. Looked up from germline, CDR1 is SGHVS and CDR2 is FQNEAQ. This chain's CDR3 is CASSLEAGDYPSTDTQYF. CDR3 sequence (DNA): TGTGCCAGCAGCTTAGAGGCGGGGGACTACCCTAGCACAGATACGCAGTATTTT.

The rearrangement links TRBV28 to TRBJ1-2; TRBD1 might be the D (5 bases). The CDR3 runs 15 residues. Per germline, CDR1 MDHEN and CDR2 SYDVKM. Trimming removed 2 bases at V and 4 bases at J, with 14 bases between. The CDR3 nucleotides are TGTGCCAGCAGTTTAGTAGAGGACACGTTCTATGGCTACACCTTC. It codes for CASSLVEDTFYGYTF.

This clonotype has only a few counts. This sequence joins TRBV3-1 and TRBJ2-3, with D unclear. Per germline, CDR1 LGHDT and CDR2 YNNKEL (reference sequence). This CDR3 is 13 amino acids long. Deletions cut 0 bases from V and 4 bases from J, with 5 bases between. CDR3 protein: CASSQESPDTQYF. CDR3 in DNA: TGTGCCAGCAGCCAAGAAAGCCCAGATACGCAGTATTTT.